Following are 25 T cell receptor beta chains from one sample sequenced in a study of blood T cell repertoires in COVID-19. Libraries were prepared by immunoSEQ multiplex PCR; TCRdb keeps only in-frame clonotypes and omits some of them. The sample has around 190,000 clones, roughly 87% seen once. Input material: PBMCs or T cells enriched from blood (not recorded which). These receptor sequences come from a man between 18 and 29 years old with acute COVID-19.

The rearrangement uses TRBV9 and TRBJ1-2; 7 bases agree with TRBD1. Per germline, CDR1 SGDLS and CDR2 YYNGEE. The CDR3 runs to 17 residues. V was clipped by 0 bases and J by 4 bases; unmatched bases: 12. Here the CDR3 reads CASSVGVAEGASYGYTF. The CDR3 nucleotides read TGTGCCAGCAGCGTAGGGGTGGCCGAGGGGGCGAGCTATGGCTACACCTTC.

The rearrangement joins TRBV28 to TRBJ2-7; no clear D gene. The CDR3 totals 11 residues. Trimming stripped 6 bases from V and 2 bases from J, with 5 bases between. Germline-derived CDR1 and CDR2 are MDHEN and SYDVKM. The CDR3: CASSPAYEQYF. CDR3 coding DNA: TGTGCCAGCAGCCCAGCCTACGAGCAGTACTTC.

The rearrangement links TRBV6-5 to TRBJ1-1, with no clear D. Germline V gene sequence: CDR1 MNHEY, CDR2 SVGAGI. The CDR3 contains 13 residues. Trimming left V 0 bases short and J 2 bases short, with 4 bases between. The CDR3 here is CASSYSRNTEAFF. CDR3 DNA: TGTGCCAGCAGTTACTCGAGAAACACTGAAGCTTTCTTT.

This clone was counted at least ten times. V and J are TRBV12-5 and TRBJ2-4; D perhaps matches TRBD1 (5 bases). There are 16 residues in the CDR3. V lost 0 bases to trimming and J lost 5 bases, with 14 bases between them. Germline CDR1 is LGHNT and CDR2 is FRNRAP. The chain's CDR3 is CASGLVVAGSQNIQYF. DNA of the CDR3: TGTGCTAGTGGTTTGGTAGTAGCAGGGTCCCAAAACATTCAGTACTTC.

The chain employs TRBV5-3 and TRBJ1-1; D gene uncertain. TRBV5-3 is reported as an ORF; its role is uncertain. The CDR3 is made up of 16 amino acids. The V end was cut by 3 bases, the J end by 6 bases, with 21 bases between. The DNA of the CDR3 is TGTGCCAGAAGCTCCAGTGGAGGGTGGATTGGGGCTGAAGCTTTCTTT. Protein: CARSSSGGWIGAEAFF.

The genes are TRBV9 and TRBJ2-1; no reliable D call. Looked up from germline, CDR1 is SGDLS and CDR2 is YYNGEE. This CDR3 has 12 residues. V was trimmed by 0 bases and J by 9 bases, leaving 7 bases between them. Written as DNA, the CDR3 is TGTGCCAGCAGCGTAGGCGGCCCTGAGCAGTTCTTC. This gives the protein CASSVGGPEQFF.

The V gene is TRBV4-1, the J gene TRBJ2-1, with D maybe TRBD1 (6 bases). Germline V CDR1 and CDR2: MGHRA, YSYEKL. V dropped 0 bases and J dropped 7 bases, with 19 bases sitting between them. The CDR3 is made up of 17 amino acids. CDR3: CASSQETGLGNGNEQFF. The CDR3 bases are TGCGCCAGCAGCCAAGAAACAGGGCTGGGAAACGGGAATGAGCAGTTCTTC.

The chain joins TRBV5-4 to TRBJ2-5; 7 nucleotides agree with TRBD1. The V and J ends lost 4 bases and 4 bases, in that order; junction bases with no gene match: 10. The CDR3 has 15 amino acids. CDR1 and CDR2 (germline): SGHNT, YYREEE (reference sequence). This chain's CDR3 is CASSRDSVTGETQYF. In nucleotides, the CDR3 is TGTGCCAGCAGCCGGGACAGCGTAACTGGAGAGACCCAGTACTTC.

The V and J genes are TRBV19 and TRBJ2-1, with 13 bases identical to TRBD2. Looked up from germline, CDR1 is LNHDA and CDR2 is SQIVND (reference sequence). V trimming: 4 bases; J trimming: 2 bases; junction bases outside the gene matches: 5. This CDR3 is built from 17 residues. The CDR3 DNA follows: TGTGCCAGTAGTACTGCCGGGACTAGCGGGACCTACAATGAGCAGTTCTTC. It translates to CASSTAGTSGTYNEQFF.

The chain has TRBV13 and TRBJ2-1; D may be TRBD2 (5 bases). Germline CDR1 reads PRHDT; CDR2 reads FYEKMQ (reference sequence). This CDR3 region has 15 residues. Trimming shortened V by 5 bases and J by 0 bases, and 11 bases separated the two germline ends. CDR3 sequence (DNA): TGTGCCAGCAGCCTAGTTCGGGGCTCCTACAATGAGCAGTTCTTC. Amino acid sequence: CASSLVRGSYNEQFF.

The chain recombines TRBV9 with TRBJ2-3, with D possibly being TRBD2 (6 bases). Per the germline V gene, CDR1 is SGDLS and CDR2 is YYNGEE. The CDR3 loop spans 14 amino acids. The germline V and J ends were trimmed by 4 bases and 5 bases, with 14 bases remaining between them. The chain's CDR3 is CASSPVKGGDTQYF. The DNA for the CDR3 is TGTGCCAGCAGCCCAGTCAAGGGAGGAGATACGCAGTATTTT.

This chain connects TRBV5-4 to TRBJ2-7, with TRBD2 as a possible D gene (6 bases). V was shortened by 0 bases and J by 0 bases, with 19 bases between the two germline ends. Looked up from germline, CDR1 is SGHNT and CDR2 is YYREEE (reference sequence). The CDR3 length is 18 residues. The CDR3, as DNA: TGTGCCAGCAGCTTGGAGAATAACCGGGAGTTCTCCTCCTACGAGCAGTACTTC. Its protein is CASSLENNREFSSYEQYF.

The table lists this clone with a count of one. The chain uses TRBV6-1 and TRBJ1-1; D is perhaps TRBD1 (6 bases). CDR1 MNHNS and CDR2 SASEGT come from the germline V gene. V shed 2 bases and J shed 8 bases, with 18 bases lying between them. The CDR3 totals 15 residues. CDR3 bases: TGTGCCAGCAGTGAACAGCTAGGGGGGGATGACGAAGCTTTCTTT. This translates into CASSEQLGGDDEAFF.

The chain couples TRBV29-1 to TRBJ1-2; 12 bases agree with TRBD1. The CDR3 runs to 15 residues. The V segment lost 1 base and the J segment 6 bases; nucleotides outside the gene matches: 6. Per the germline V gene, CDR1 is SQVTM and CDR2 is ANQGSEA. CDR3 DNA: TGCAGCGTTGAAGTCCGGGACAGGGGGCGCCATGGCTACACCTTC. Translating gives CSVEVRDRGRHGYTF.

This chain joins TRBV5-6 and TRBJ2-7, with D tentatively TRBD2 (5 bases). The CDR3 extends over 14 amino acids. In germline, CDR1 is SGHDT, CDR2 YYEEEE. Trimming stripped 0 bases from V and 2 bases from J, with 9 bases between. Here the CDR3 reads CASSLGSGAYEQYF. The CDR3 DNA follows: TGTGCCAGCAGCTTGGGTTCCGGGGCCTACGAGCAGTACTTC.

CDR3 nucleotide sequence: TGTGCCAGCAGCCAAGTGACAGGGAACACCGGGGAGCTGTTTTTT. This encodes CASSQVTGNTGELFF. The V call is TRBV3-1 (or the pseudogene TRBV3-2), the J call TRBJ2-2, with D maybe TRBD1 (6 bases). CDR3 length equals 15 residues. Trimming stripped 1 base from V and 1 base from J, with 7 bases between. From germline, CDR1 is LGHDT and CDR2 YNNKEL (reference sequence).

The CDR3 region is CASSLRLEAQYNEQFF. In nucleotides, the CDR3 is TGCGCCAGCAGCTTACGACTAGAAGCCCAATACAATGAGCAGTTCTTC. The chain links TRBV5-1 to TRBJ2-1, with D possibly matching TRBD2 (6 bases). Trimming cost V 2 bases and J 4 bases, with 16 bases left between them. CDR3 length: 16 residues. Germline values: CDR1 SGHRS, CDR2 YFSETQ.

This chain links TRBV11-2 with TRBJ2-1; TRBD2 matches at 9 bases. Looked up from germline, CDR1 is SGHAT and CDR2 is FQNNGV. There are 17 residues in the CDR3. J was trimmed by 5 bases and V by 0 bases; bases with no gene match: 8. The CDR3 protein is CASSLDRWASGDNEQFF. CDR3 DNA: TGTGCCAGCAGCTTAGATCGGTGGGCTAGCGGGGACAATGAGCAGTTCTTC.

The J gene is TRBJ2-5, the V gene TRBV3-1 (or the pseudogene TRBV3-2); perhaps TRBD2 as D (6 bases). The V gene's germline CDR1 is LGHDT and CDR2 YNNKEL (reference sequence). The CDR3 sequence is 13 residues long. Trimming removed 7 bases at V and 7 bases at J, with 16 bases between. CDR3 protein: CASTQGLKGTQYF. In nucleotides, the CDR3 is TGTGCCAGCACCCAGGGACTCAAGGGGACCCAGTACTTC.

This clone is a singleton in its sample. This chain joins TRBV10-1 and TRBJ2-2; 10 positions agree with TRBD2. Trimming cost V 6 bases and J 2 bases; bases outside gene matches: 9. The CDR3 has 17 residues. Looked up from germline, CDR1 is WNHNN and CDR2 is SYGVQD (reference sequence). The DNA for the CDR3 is TGCGCCAGCAGGAAGGAGCGGGAGGGCCCCAACACCGGGGAGCTGTTTTTT. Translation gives CASRKEREGPNTGELFF.

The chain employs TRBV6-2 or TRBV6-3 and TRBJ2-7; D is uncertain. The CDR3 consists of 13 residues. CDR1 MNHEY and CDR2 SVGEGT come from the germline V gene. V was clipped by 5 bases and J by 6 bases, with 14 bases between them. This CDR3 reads CASSLSQAGEQYF. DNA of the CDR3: TGTGCCAGCAGTCTCTCCCAGGCCGGCGAGCAGTACTTC.

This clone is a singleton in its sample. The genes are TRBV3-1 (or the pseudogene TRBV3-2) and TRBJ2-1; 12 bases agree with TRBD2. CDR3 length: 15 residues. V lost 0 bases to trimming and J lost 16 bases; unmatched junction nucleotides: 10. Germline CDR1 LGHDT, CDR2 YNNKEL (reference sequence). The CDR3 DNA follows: TGTGCCAGCAGCCAAGAGTCTAGGACTAGCGGGATGATATTCTTC. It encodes CASSQESRTSGMIFF.

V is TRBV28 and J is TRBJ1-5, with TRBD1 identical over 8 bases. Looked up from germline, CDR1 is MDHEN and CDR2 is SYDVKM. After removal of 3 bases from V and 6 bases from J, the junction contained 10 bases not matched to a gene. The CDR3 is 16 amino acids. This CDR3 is CASSLNTGGERQPQHF. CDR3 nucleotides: TGTGCCAGCAGTTTGAACACAGGGGGGGAGCGTCAGCCCCAGCATTTT.

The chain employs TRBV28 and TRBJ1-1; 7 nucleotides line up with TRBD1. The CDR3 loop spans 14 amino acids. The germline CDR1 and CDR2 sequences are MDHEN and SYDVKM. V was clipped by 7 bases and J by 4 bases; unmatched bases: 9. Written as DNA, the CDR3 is TGTGCCAGCACCTCACAGGGGAAGGGCACTGAAGCTTTCTTT. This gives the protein CASTSQGKGTEAFF. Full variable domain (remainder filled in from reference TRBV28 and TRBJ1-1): DVKVTQSSRYLVKRTGEKVFLECVQDMDHENMFWYRQDPGLGLRLIYFSYDVKMKEKGDIPEGYSVSREKKERFSLILESASTNQTSMYLCASTSQGKGTEAFFGQGTRLTVV.

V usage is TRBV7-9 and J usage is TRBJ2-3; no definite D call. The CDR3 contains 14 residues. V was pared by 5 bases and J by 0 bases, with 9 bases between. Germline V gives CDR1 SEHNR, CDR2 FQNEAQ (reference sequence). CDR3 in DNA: TGTGCCAGCAGCCAAGTGAGGAGCACAGATACGCAGTATTTT. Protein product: CASSQVRSTDTQYF. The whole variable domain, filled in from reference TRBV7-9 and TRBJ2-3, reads DTGVSQNPRHKITKRGQNVTFRCDPISEHNRLYWYRQTLGQGPEFLTYFQNEAQLEKSRLLSDRFSAERPKGSFSTLEIQRTEQGDSAMYLCASSQVRSTDTQYFGPGTRLTVL.